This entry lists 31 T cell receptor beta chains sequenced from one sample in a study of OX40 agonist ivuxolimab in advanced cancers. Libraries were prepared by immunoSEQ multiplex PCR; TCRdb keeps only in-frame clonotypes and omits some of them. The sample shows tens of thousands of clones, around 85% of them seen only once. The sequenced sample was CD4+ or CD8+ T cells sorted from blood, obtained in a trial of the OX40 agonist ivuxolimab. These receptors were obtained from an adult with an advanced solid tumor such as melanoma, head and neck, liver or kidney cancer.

The CDR3 spells CASSHGGFKETQYF. As DNA, the CDR3 is TGTGCCAGCAGCCATGGGGGGTTTAAAGAGACCCAGTACTTC. This chain joins TRBV14 and TRBJ2-5; TRBD2 might be the D (6 bases). The CDR3 covers 14 residues. Germline-derived CDR1 and CDR2 are SGHDN and FVKESK. The ends were cut back, 3 bases at V and 3 bases at J, with 11 bases in the middle.

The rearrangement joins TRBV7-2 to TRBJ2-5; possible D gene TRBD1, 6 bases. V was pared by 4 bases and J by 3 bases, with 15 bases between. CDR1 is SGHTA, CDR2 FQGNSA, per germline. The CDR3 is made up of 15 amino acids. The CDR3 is CASSYIGTLKETQYF. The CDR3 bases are TGTGCCAGCAGCTATATAGGGACATTGAAAGAGACCCAGTACTTC.

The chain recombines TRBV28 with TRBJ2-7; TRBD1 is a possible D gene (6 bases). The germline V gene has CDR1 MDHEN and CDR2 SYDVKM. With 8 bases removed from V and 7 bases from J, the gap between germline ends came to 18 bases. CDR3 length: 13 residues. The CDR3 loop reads CASQGGSTREQYF. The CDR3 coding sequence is TGTGCCAGCCAAGGGGGTTCGACGCGGGAGCAGTACTTC. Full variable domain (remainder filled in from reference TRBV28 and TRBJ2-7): DVKVTQSSRYLVKRTGEKVFLECVQDMDHENMFWYRQDPGLGLRLIYFSYDVKMKEKGDIPEGYSVSREKKERFSLILESASTNQTSMYLCASQGGSTREQYFGPGTRLTVT.

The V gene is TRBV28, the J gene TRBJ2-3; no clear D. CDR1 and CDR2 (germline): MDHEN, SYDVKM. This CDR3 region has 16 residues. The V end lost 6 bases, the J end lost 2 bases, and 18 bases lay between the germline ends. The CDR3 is CASSPLAKAYTDTQYF. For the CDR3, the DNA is TGTGCCAGCAGCCCCCTGGCAAAAGCCTACACAGATACGCAGTATTTT.

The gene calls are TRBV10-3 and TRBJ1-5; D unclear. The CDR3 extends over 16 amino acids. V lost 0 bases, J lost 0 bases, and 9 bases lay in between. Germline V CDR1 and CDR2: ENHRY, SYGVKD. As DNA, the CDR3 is TGTGCCATCAGTGAGTCGTTATACAGTAGCAATCAGCCCCAGCATTTT. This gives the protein CAISESLYSSNQPQHF.

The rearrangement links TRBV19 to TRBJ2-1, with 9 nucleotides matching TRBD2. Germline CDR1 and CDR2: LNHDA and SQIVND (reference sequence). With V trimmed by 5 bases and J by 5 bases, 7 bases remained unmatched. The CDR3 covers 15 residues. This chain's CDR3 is CASSGPSGINNEQFF. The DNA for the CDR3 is TGTGCCAGTAGTGGCCCTAGCGGGATTAACAATGAGCAGTTCTTC. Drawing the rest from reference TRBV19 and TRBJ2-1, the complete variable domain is DGGITQSPKYLFRKEGQNVTLSCEQNLNHDAMYWYRQDPGQGLRLIYYSQIVNDFQKGDIAEGYSVSREKKESFPLTVTSAQKNPTAFYLCASSGPSGINNEQFFGPGTRLTVL.

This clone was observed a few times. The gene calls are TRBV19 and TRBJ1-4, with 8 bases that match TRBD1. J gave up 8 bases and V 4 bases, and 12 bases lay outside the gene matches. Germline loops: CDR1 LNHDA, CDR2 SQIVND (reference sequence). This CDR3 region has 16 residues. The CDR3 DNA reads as TGTGCCAGTAGTAACGACAGGGGCCGGGCAGAGGAAAAACTGTTTTTT. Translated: CASSNDRGRAEEKLFF.

CDR3 bases: TGTGCCAGCAGCCAATGGACAGGGCTTAATCAGCCCCAGCATTTT. Encoded protein: CASSQWTGLNQPQHF. The chain carries TRBV7-2 and TRBJ1-5, with TRBD1 matching 8 bases. CDR3 length: 15 amino acids. V shed 5 bases, J shed 4 bases, and the junction held 7 bases outside the gene matches. The germline CDR1 and CDR2 sequences are SGHTA and FQGNSA.

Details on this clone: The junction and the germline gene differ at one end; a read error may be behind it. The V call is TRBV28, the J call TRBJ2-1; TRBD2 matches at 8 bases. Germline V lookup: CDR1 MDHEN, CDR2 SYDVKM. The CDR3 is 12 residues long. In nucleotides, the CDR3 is TGTGCCAGCAGCCCCGGTGCGGGAGGACGCATCTTC. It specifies CASSPGAGGRIF. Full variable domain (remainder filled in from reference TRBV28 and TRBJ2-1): DVKVTQSSRYLVKRTGEKVFLECVQDMDHENMFWYRQDPGLGLRLIYFSYDVKMKEKGDIPEGYSVSREKKERFSLILESASTNQTSMYLCASSPGAGGRIFGPGTRLTVL.

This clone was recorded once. The CDR3 sequence: CASSIQGQANYGYTF. DNA of the CDR3: TGTGCCAGTAGTATCCAGGGACAAGCTAACTATGGCTACACCTTC. The rearrangement joins TRBV19 to TRBJ1-2; perhaps TRBD1 as D (6 bases). Per the germline V gene, CDR1 is LNHDA and CDR2 is SQIVND (reference sequence). The ends were cut back, 3 bases at V and 0 bases at J, with 11 bases in the middle. This CDR3 contains 15 residues.

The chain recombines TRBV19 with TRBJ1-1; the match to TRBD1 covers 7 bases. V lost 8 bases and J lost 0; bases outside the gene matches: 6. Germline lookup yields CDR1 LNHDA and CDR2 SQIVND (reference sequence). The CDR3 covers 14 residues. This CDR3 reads CASATGTVNTEAFF. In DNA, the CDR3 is TGTGCCAGTGCTACCGGGACAGTGAACACTGAAGCTTTCTTT.

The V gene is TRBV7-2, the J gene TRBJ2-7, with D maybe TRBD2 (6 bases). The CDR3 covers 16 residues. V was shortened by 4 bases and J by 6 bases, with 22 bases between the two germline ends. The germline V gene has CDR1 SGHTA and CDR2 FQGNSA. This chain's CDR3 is CASSSTKLASSSEQYF. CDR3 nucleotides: TGTGCCAGCAGCTCTACGAAACTAGCCTCCTCGTCCGAGCAGTACTTC. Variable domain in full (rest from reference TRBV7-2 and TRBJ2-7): GAGVSQSPSNKVTEKGKDVELRCDPISGHTALYWYRQSLGQGLEFLIYFQGNSAPDKSGLPSDRFSAERTGGSVSTLTIQRTQQEDSAVYLCASSSTKLASSSEQYFGPGTRLTVT.

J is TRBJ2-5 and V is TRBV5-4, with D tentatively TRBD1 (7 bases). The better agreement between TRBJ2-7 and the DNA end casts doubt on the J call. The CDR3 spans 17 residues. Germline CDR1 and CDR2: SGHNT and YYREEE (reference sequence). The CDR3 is CASSPAGRQGLSYEQYF. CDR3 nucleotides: TGTGCCAGCAGCCCGGCCGGCCGACAGGGACTCTCCTACGAGCAGTACTTC.

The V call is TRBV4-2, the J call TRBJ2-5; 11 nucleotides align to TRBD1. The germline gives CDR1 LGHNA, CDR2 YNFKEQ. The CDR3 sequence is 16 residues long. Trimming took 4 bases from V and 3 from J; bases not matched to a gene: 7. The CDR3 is CASSRTGTGGEETQYF. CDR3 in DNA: TGTGCCAGCAGCCGGACCGGGACAGGGGGGGAAGAGACCCAGTACTTC.

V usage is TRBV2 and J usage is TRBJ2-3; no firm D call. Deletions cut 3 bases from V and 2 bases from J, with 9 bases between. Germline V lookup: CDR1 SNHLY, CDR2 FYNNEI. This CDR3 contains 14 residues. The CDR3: CASSDSAATDTQYF. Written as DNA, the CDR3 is TGTGCCAGCAGTGACTCGGCCGCCACAGATACGCAGTATTTT.

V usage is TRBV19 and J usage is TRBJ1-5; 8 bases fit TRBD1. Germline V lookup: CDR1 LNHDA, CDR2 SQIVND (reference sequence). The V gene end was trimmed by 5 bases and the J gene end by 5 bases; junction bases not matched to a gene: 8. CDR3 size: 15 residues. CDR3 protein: CASSLLTGAYQPQHF. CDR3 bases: TGTGCCAGTAGTCTTTTGACAGGGGCATATCAGCCCCAGCATTTT.

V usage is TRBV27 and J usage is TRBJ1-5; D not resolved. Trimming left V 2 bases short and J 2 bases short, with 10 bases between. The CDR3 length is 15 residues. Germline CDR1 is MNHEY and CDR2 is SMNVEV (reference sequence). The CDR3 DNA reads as TGTGCCAGCAGTTTAAGTCTTCTAGGCAATCAGCCCCAGCATTTT. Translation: CASSLSLLGNQPQHF.

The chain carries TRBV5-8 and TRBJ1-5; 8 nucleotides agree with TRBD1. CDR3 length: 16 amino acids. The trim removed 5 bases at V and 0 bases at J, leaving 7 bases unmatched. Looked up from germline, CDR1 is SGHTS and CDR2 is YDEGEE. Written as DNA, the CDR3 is TGTGCCAGCAGTCATGGGACAGGCGTTAGCAATCAGCCCCAGCATTTT. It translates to CASSHGTGVSNQPQHF.

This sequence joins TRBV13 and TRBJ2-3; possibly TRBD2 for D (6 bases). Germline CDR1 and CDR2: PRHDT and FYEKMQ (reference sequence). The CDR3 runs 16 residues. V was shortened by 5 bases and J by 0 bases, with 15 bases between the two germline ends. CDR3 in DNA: TGTGCCAGCAGCGCCCAGCCGACTAGAAGCACAGATACGCAGTATTTT. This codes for CASSAQPTRSTDTQYF.

The CDR3 DNA reads as TGTGCCACCGCCGAGCTGAGCGCAGATACGCAGTATTTT. Protein: CATAELSADTQYF. V and J are TRBV15 and TRBJ2-3; the D is unclear. In germline, CDR1 is LNHNV, CDR2 YYDKDF (reference sequence). CDR3 length: 13 residues. Trimming left V 8 bases short and J 4 bases short, with 13 bases between.

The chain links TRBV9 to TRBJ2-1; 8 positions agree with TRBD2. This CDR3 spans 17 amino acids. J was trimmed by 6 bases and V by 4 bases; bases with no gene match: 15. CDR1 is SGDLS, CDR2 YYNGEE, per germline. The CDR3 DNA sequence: TGTGCCAGCAGCCCAGCGGGAGATAGGGTACGACGCAATGAGCAGTTCTTC. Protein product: CASSPAGDRVRRNEQFF.

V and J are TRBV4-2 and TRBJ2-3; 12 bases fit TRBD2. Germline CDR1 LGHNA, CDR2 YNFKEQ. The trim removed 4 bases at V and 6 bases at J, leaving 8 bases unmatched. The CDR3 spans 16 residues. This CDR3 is CASSRGLAGTPDTQYF. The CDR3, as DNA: TGTGCCAGCAGCCGCGGACTAGCGGGGACCCCGGATACGCAGTATTTT.

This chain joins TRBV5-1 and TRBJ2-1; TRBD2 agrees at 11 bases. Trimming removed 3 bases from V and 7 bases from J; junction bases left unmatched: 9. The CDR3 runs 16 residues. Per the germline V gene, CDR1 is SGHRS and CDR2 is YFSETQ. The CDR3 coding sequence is TGCGCCAGCAGCTCCGGACTAGCGGGCCCGGGGAATGAGCAGTTCTTC. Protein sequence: CASSSGLAGPGNEQFF.

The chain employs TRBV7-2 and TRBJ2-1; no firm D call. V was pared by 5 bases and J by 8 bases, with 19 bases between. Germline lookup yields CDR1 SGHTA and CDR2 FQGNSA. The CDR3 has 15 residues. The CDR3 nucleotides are TGTGCCAGCAGCCCCGCCCCAAGGTGGCTCCATGAGCAGTTCTTC. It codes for CASSPAPRWLHEQFF.

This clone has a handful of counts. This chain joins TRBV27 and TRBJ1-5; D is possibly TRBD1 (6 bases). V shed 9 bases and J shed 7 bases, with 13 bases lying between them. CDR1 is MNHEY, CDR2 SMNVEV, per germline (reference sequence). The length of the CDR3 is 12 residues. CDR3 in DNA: TGTGCCAGTCAACAGGGTGACCAGCCCCAGCATTTT. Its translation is CASQQGDQPQHF.

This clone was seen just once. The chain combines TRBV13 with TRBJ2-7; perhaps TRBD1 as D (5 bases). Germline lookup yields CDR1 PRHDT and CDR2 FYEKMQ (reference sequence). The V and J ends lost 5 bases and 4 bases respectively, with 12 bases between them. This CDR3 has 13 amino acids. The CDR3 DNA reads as TGTGCCAGCAGCCCGAACAAGGGGTACGAGCAGTACTTC. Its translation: CASSPNKGYEQYF.

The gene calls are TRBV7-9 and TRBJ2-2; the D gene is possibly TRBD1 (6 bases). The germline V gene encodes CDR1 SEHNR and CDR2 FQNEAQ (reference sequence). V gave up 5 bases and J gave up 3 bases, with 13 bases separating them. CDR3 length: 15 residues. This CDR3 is CASSHRDTDTGELFF. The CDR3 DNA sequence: TGTGCCAGCAGCCACCGGGACACCGACACCGGGGAGCTGTTTTTT.

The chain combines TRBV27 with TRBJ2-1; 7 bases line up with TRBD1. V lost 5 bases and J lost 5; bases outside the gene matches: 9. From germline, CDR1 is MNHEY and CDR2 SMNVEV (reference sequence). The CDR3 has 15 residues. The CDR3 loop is CASSTIRDRHNEQFF. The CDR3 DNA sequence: TGTGCCAGCAGTACCATCCGGGACAGACACAATGAGCAGTTCTTC.

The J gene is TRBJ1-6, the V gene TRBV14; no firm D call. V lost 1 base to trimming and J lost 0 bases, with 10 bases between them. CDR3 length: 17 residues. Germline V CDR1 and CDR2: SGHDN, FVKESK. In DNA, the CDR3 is TGTGCCAGCAGCCAAGTGGCGTATAGCTCCTATAATTCACCCCTCCACTTT. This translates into CASSQVAYSSYNSPLHF.

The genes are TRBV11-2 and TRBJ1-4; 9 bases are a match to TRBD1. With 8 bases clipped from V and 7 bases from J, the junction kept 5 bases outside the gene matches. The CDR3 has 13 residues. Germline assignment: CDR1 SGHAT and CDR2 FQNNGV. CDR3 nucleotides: TGTGCCAGCCAACAGGGGGCGCTTGAAAAACTGTTTTTT. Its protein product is CASQQGALEKLFF.

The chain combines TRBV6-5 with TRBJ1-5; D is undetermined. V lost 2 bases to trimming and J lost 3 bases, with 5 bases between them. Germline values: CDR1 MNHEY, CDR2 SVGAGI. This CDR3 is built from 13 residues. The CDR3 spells CASSYGYNQPQHF. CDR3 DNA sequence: TGTGCCAGCAGTTACGGGTACAATCAGCCCCAGCATTTT.